The clone carrying this TCR beta chain was picked up many times. The ends were cut back, 3 bases at V and 1 base at J, with 16 bases in the middle. CDR1 is KGHDR and CDR2 is SFDVKD in the germline V gene. The CDR3 has 17 residues. TCRdb itself ran the 5' RACE reads through MiXCR, one entry per CDR3 protein. The sample carries around 57,000 distinct CDR3 sequences, 8% recorded once. These data originate in a study of early T cells in non-severe SARS-CoV-2 infection. Study-wide context: Unsorted whole blood bulk RNA was sequenced, with unpaired chains.

The sample consisted of whole blood. This rearrangement joins TRBV24-1 to TRBJ2-3; D might be TRBD2 (6 bases). This receptor was taken from an adult who was a healthcare worker with PCR-confirmed SARS-CoV-2 infection or an uninfected control (not recorded which). The CDR3 DNA follows: TGTGCCACCAGTGATACCGGACGGGGGTCCGGCACAGATACGCAGTATTTT. It specifies CATSDTGRGSGTDTQYF.